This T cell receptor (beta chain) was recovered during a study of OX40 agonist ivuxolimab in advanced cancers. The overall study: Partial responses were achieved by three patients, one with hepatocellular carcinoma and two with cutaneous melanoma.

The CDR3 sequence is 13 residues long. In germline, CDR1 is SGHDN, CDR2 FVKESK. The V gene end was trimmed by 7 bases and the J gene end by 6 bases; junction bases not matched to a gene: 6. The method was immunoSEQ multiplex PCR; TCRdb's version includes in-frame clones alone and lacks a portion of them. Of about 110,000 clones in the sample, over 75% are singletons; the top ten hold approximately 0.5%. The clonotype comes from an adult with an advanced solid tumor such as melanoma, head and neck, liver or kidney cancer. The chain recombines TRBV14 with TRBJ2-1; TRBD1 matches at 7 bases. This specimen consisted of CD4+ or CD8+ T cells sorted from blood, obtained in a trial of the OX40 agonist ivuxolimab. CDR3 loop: CASKLSGGNEQFF. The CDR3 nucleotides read TGTGCCAGCAAGTTGTCAGGGGGCAATGAGCAGTTCTTC.